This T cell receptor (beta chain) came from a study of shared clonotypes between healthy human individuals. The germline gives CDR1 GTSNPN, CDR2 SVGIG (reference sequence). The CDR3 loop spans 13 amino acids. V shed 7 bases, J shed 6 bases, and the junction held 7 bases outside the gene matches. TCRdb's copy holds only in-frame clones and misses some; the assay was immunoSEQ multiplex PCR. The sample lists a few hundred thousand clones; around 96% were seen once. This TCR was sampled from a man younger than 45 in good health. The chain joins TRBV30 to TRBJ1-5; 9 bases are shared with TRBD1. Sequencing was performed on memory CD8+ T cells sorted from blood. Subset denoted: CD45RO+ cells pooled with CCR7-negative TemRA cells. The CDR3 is CASLQGAGQPQHF. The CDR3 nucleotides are TGTGCCTCCCTACAGGGGGCGGGTCAGCCCCAGCATTTT.